The 16 T cell receptor beta chains below were found in one sample sequenced in a study of vaccination and CD4 T cells after COVID-19. Treatment given: roughly 11-day PBMC culture with coronavirus spike peptide pools or control peptides (ViraFEST assay). Cultured CD4+ T cells had their DNA profiled by the Oncomine TCR Beta short-read assay. TCRdb re-analysed the PCR reads in MiXCR, keeping a single row per CDR3 protein. The table lists under 20,000 distinct CDR3 sequences, roughly 30% of them singletons. Which antigens these TCRs recognize remains unknown. The sample taken for sequencing was cultured CD4+ T cells from blood. These receptors were obtained from a human donor with COVID-19.

The chain links TRBV18 to TRBJ1-2, with TRBD1 as a possible D gene (5 bases). The V gene's germline CDR1 is KGHSH and CDR2 LQKENI. With 3 bases removed from V and 4 bases from J, the gap between germline ends came to 15 bases. The length of the CDR3 is 15 residues. CDR3 sequence reads: CASSPPGTEAYGYTF. DNA of the CDR3: TGTGCCAGCTCACCCCCCGGGACTGAGGCCTATGGCTACACCTTC.

This clonotype was picked up a small number of times. The V and J genes are TRBV10-3 and TRBJ1-5; no definite D call. CDR3 size: 15 residues. The V end lost 0 bases, the J end lost 2 bases, and 8 bases lay between the germline ends. Germline CDR1 is ENHRY and CDR2 is SYGVKD. The CDR3 reads CAISESTGGNQPQHF. The CDR3 DNA reads as TGTGCCATCAGTGAGTCGACCGGAGGCAATCAGCCCCAGCATTTT.

This chain joins TRBV11-3 and TRBJ2-5; D unclear. CDR3 length equals 12 residues. V shed 5 bases and J shed 5 bases, with 9 bases lying between them. Germline V CDR1 and CDR2: SGHNT, YENEEA. The CDR3 DNA reads TGTGCCAGCAGCACCAAGTCGGAGACCCAGTACTTC. Amino acid sequence: CASSTKSETQYF.

This clonotype has just a few counts. The V call is TRBV5-1, the J call TRBJ2-2, with 9 bases lining up with TRBD2. Trimming cost V 2 bases and J 4 bases; bases outside gene matches: 6. The CDR3 extends over 16 amino acids. CDR1 is SGHRS and CDR2 is YFSETQ in the germline V gene. CDR3: CASSFGVAGATGELFF. The CDR3 region has the DNA TGCGCCAGCAGCTTTGGGGTAGCGGGGGCCACCGGGGAGCTGTTTTTT.

The rearrangement joins TRBV11-2 to TRBJ2-2, with 7 bases aligning to TRBD1. Germline V CDR1 and CDR2: SGHAT, FQNNGV. V shed 5 bases, J shed 5 bases, and the junction held 8 bases outside the gene matches. The CDR3 length is 15 residues. The CDR3 sequence is CASSLGQGQTGELFF. CDR3 DNA: TGTGCCAGCAGCCTAGGCCAGGGACAGACCGGGGAGCTGTTTTTT.

This sequence joins TRBV20-1 and TRBJ2-2; 7 bases agree with TRBD2. CDR3 length: 14 amino acids. The junction had 3 bases not matched to a gene; V was cut back by 5 bases and J by 0 bases. Germline lookup yields CDR1 DFQATT and CDR2 SNEGSKA (reference sequence). The CDR3 DNA reads as TGCAGTGCTGTCCGGGGGGCGAACACCGGGGAGCTGTTTTTT. This sequence encodes CSAVRGANTGELFF.

V gene TRBV2 combines with J gene TRBJ1-2, with D possibly matching TRBD1 (6 bases). The CDR3 consists of 13 residues. The V gene lost 5 bases and the J gene lost 2 bases, with 9 bases spanning the gap. Per the germline V gene, CDR1 is SNHLY and CDR2 is FYNNEI. The CDR3 bases are TGTGCCAGCAGTACGACAGGAAACTATGGCTACACCTTC. It translates to CASSTTGNYGYTF. The full variable domain, completed using reference TRBV2 and TRBJ1-2, is EPEVTQTPSHQVTQMGQEVILRCVPISNHLYFYWYRQILGQKVEFLVSFYNNEISEKSEIFDDQFSVERPDGSNFTLKIRSTKLEDSAMYFCASSTTGNYGYTFGSGTRLTVV.

The chain carries TRBV11-2 and TRBJ1-1, with a possible D match to TRBD1 (6 bases). Trimming stripped 6 bases from V and 2 bases from J, with 16 bases between. Germline values: CDR1 SGHAT, CDR2 FQNNGV. This CDR3 spans 15 amino acids. The CDR3 spells CASRQGPGFNTEAFF. The CDR3 DNA is TGTGCCAGCAGGCAGGGGCCCGGTTTCAACACTGAAGCTTTCTTT.

The chain joins TRBV14 to TRBJ1-3; D call uncertain. The CDR3 loop spans 13 amino acids. Between the trimmed V and J ends, which lost 4 bases and 9 bases, there was a span of 13 bases. CDR1 is SGHDN, CDR2 FVKESK, per germline. CDR3 sequence reads: CASSRFDLSTIYF. In DNA, the CDR3 is TGTGCCAGCAGCCGTTTCGACCTCTCCACCATATATTTT.

This clonotype is deemed large. The V gene is TRBV2, the J gene TRBJ1-2; D may be TRBD1 (6 bases). The germline CDR1 and CDR2 sequences are SNHLY and FYNNEI. Trimming shortened V by 7 bases and J by 8 bases, and 20 bases separated the two germline ends. This CDR3 is 14 amino acids long. The DNA for the CDR3 is TGTGCCAGCACCCGCCCGGTCCCAGGGGACGGCTACACCTTC. Translated, it gives CASTRPVPGDGYTF.

This clonotype has more than one count but fewer than ten. The chain combines TRBV6-2 or TRBV6-3 with TRBJ2-1, with D tentatively TRBD2 (6 bases). The V end was cut by 7 bases, the J end by 2 bases, with 15 bases between. CDR1 is MNHEY and CDR2 is SVGEGT in the germline V gene. The CDR3 extends over 15 amino acids. In nucleotides, the CDR3 is TGTGCCAGCATCCCCTCGGGGGTCGCCTACAATGAGCAGTTCTTC. Its protein is CASIPSGVAYNEQFF.

The chain joins TRBV7-2 to TRBJ1-5; a possible D gene is TRBD1 (5 bases). From germline, CDR1 is SGHTA and CDR2 FQGNSA. Deletions cut 5 bases from V and 6 bases from J, with 23 bases between. This CDR3 contains 17 residues. For the CDR3, the DNA is TGTGCCAGCAGCAGGGATCCAGGCAGCGGGGGTAGTCAGCCCCAGCATTTT. Translating it yields CASSRDPGSGGSQPQHF.

The CDR3 loop reads CASRASRLAGDTQYF. The DNA for the CDR3 is TGTGCCAGCAGAGCAAGTCGACTAGCAGGAGATACGCAGTATTTT. The chain employs TRBV2 and TRBJ2-3, with 7 bases identical to TRBD2. V gave up 6 bases and J gave up 5 bases; unmatched junction bases: 11. The CDR3 covers 15 residues. Germline V gene lookup returns CDR1 SNHLY and CDR2 FYNNEI.

This clonotype has a handful of counts. The chain uses TRBV2 and TRBJ2-7; 8 nucleotides match TRBD1. Germline V gene sequence: CDR1 SNHLY, CDR2 FYNNEI. Trimming at V came to 6 bases and at J to 6 bases, leaving 10 bases not matched to a gene. The CDR3 covers 14 residues. This CDR3 is CASREDRASIEQYF. The CDR3 region has the DNA TGTGCCAGCAGAGAGGACAGGGCAAGCATCGAGCAGTACTTC.

Points on this clonotype: Compared with germline, one end of the junction differs, possibly owing to a read error. The rearrangement links TRBV12-3 or TRBV12-4 to TRBJ1-6; tentative D call: TRBD1 (6 bases). This CDR3 has 14 residues. The CDR3 region has the DNA TGTGCCAGCACTTTATTAGGACAGTATTCACCCCTCCACTTT. It translates to CASTLLGQYSPLHF.

In its sample, this clonotype was seen a few times. The rearrangement uses TRBV6-2 or TRBV6-3 and TRBJ2-5; D is undetermined. The germline V gene has CDR1 MNHEY and CDR2 SVGEGT. The V end lost 4 bases, the J end lost 5 bases, and 5 bases lay between the germline ends. CDR3 length equals 11 residues. The CDR3: CASSSRETQYF. The CDR3 DNA sequence: TGTGCCAGCAGTTCGAGGGAGACCCAGTACTTC.